The entry below describes one T cell receptor beta chain. As originally analysed: Amplification with reference gene primers provided the estimates of nucleated cell counts. Data came from immunoSEQ multiplex PCR; TCRdb stores just in-frame clones and leaves some out. That table supplies the V and J calls and clone size; D and trimming were determined from the DNA. The top ten clones hold approximately 7.9% of a sample with fewer than 150,000 clones, roughly nine tenths of them seen once. The entry originates in a study of blood T cell repertoires in COVID-19. For the study at large: Samples representing acute and convalescent COVID-19 were sourced from the United States, Italy and Spain. Sources were T cells, B-cell-depleted T cells, or PBMCs; the material itself was cDNA or gDNA.

The junction had 1 base not matched to a gene; V was cut back by 0 bases and J by 5 bases. CDR3 length: 15 residues. Germline CDR1 reads SGHRS; CDR2 reads YFSETQ. The rearrangement joins TRBV5-1 to TRBJ1-6, with 8 bases aligning to TRBD1. This clonotype originated in a man between 65 and 85 years old who had recovered from COVID-19. The specimen sequenced was peripheral blood. The CDR3 DNA reads as TGCGCCAGCAGCTTGGCGGACAGGGATAATTCACCCCTCCACTTT. It translates to CASSLADRDNSPLHF.